A single sample is the source of the 19 T cell receptor beta chains below, sequenced in a study of shared clonotypes between healthy human individuals. Profiled with immunoSEQ multiplex PCR; TCRdb holds only in-frame clones, not every one. Among 2 million to 2.5 million clones listed, 95% were seen once. Sequenced: naive CD4+ T cells sorted from blood. Subset specified: CD45RA+ positively selected. All receptors derive from a man aged 18 to 30 in good health.

The genes are TRBV6-5 and TRBJ2-1; 9 bases map to TRBD2. V dropped 0 bases and J dropped 8; count of bases not matched to a gene: 5. Germline V gene data show CDR1 as MNHEY and CDR2 as SVGAGI. The CDR3 has 15 residues. The CDR3 sequence is CASSYSSGGTYEQFF. The DNA of the CDR3 is TGTGCCAGCAGTTACTCTAGCGGGGGAACATATGAGCAGTTCTTC.

The CDR3 coding sequence is TGTGCCAGCAGCGTTCTAGCGGCCATCACCGGGGAGCTGTTTTTT. It encodes CASSVLAAITGELFF. V and J are TRBV7-2 and TRBJ2-2, with TRBD2 matching over 7 bases. Germline V gene sequence: CDR1 SGHTA, CDR2 FQGNSA. The CDR3 loop spans 15 amino acids. V lost 5 bases and J lost 4; bases outside the gene matches: 7.

The J gene is TRBJ2-7, the V gene TRBV30; tentatively, D is TRBD2 (6 bases). CDR1 and CDR2 from the germline V gene are GTSNPN and SVGIG (reference sequence). This CDR3 has 14 residues. V was shortened by 1 base and J by 1 base, with 11 bases between the two germline ends. CDR3 sequence (DNA): TGTGCCTGGAGTGGAATTAGCGGTTCCTACGAGCAGTACTTC. Its translation: CAWSGISGSYEQYF.

This chain connects TRBV18 to TRBJ1-2; possible D gene TRBD1, 6 bases. The CDR3 consists of 16 residues. Per the germline V gene, CDR1 is KGHSH and CDR2 is LQKENI. V was clipped by 3 bases and J by 3 bases, with 17 bases between them. The CDR3 reads CASSPQTQGSDYGYTF. CDR3 bases: TGTGCCAGCTCACCCCAGACCCAGGGGTCCGACTATGGCTACACCTTC.

In the case of this clone: Other DNA sequences from this sample encode an identical CDR3 as well. The J gene is TRBJ2-7, the V gene TRBV5-1; D uncertain. The CDR3 contains 15 residues. Germline V gene sequence: CDR1 SGHRS, CDR2 YFSETQ. Trimming stripped 0 bases from V and 1 base from J, with 11 bases between. CDR3 sequence: CASSLAGGYSYEQYF. The CDR3 nucleotides read TGCGCCAGCAGCTTGGCCGGTGGGTATTCCTACGAGCAGTACTTC. The whole variable domain, remainder taken from reference TRBV5-1 and TRBJ2-7, is KAGVTQTPRYLIKTRGQQVTLSCSPISGHRSVSWYQQTPGQGLQFLFEYFSETQRNKGNFPGRFSGRQFSNSRSEMNVSTLELGDSALYLCASSLAGGYSYEQYFGPGTRLTVT.

The V gene is TRBV7-8, the J gene TRBJ2-7; TRBD1 agrees at 8 bases. Trimming cost V 5 bases and J 2 bases; bases outside gene matches: 8. Germline CDR1 and CDR2: SGHVS and FQNEAQ. CDR3 length: 15 amino acids. CDR3 bases: TGTGCCAGCAGCCCACAGGGGGTGGCCACCTACGAGCAGTACTTC. It yields the protein CASSPQGVATYEQYF.

J is TRBJ1-2 and V is TRBV7-2; no firm D call. The CDR3 totals 13 residues. The V and J ends lost 5 bases and 8 bases respectively, with 15 bases between them. CDR1 is SGHTA, CDR2 FQGNSA, per germline. The CDR3 reads CASSPAGNNGYTF. The CDR3 bases are TGTGCCAGCAGCCCCGCGGGGAATAACGGCTACACCTTC.

V is TRBV5-6 and J is TRBJ2-2; the match to TRBD2 covers 11 bases. The junction had 15 bases not matched to a gene; V was cut back by 4 bases and J by 4 bases. The CDR3 is 19 amino acids. CDR1 and CDR2 from the germline V gene are SGHDT and YYEEEE. CDR3 nucleotide sequence: TGTGCCAGCAGCCGTGGGGAGACTAGCGGGACCTGGGGCACCGGGGAGCTGTTTTTT. This translates into CASSRGETSGTWGTGELFF. The entire variable domain, with the rest obtained from reference TRBV5-6 and TRBJ2-2, is as follows: DAGVTQSPTHLIKTRGQQVTLRCSPKSGHDTVSWYQQALGQGPQFIFQYYEEEERQRGNFPDRFSGHQFPNYSSELNVNALLLGDSALYLCASSRGETSGTWGTGELFFGEGSRLTVL.

Concerning this clone: This sample also contains other DNA sequences that code for the same CDR3. V is TRBV5-1 and J is TRBJ2-7; D remains unclear. Trimming took 0 bases from V and 0 from J, leaving 7 bases between them. CDR1 and CDR2 from the germline V gene are SGHRS and YFSETQ. The CDR3 covers 14 residues. The CDR3 DNA is TGCGCCAGCAGCTTGGAGGGCTCCTCCTACGAGCAGTACTTC. Protein: CASSLEGSSYEQYF.

The genes are TRBV19 and TRBJ2-6; D gene ambiguous. Between the trimmed V and J ends, which lost 6 bases and 1 base, there was a span of 13 bases. The CDR3 spans 16 residues. Germline CDR1 LNHDA, CDR2 SQIVND (reference sequence). In nucleotides, the CDR3 is TGTGCCAGTAGCGGCAACCAGCGTTCTGGGGCCAACGTCCTGACTTTC. Its translation: CASSGNQRSGANVLTF.

As for this clone: Other nucleotide sequences in the sample specify the same CDR3. This chain links TRBV15 with TRBJ2-5; D is uncertain. This CDR3 has 12 residues. The V gene's germline CDR1 is LNHNV and CDR2 YYDKDF (reference sequence). V lost 0 bases to trimming and J lost 6 bases, with 5 bases between them. CDR3 amino acids: CATSRDRKTQYF. The CDR3 DNA reads TGTGCCACCAGCAGAGATCGGAAGACCCAGTACTTC.

The rearrangement links TRBV19 to TRBJ1-2; D is unresolved. Trimming removed 5 bases from V and 4 bases from J, with 11 bases in between. The CDR3 extends over 13 amino acids. CDR1 is LNHDA and CDR2 is SQIVND in the germline V gene (reference sequence). The CDR3, as DNA: TGTGCCAGTAGTGATGTATCTGGCTATGGCTACACCTTC. It yields the protein CASSDVSGYGYTF.

The chain has TRBV11-3 and TRBJ2-2; a weak D match, TRBD2 (6 bases). Germline CDR1 is SGHNT and CDR2 is YENEEA. The ends were cut back, 4 bases at V and 2 bases at J, with 11 bases in the middle. The CDR3 consists of 15 residues. CDR3 sequence: CASSSGLRNTGELFF. The DNA of the CDR3 is TGTGCCAGCAGCTCGGGACTTAGAAACACCGGGGAGCTGTTTTTT.

This chain uses TRBV7-6 with TRBJ2-7, with 13 nucleotides matching TRBD2. Germline assignment: CDR1 SGHVS and CDR2 FNYEAQ. The CDR3 consists of 17 residues. Losses at the gene ends were 8 bases for V and 0 bases for J; bases not matched to a gene: 10. CDR3 protein: CASQGLAGNGGSYEQYF. The DNA of the CDR3 is TGTGCCAGCCAGGGACTAGCGGGAAATGGGGGCTCCTACGAGCAGTACTTC. The full variable domain, with the rest looked up from reference TRBV7-6 and TRBJ2-7, is GAGVSQSPRYKVTKRGQDVALRCDPISGHVSLYWYRQALGQGPEFLTYFNYEAQQDKSGLPNDRFSAERPEGSISTLTIQRTEQRDSAMYRCASQGLAGNGGSYEQYFGPGTRLTVT.

V gene TRBV16 combines with J gene TRBJ1-5; D is perhaps TRBD1 (5 bases). Trimming cost V 1 base and J 3 bases, with 10 bases left between them. Germline V gives CDR1 KGHSY, CDR2 FQNENV. The CDR3 is 15 amino acids. CDR3: CASSQFEGVNQPQHF. CDR3 DNA sequence: TGTGCCAGCAGCCAATTTGAAGGGGTCAATCAGCCCCAGCATTTT. Complete variable domain (other parts from reference TRBV16 and TRBJ1-5): GEEVAQTPKHLVRGEGQKAKLYCAPIKGHSYVFWYQQVLKNEFKFLISFQNENVFDETGMPKERFSAKCLPNSPCSLEIQATKLEDSAVYFCASSQFEGVNQPQHFGDGTRLSIL.

The gene calls are TRBV6-1 and TRBJ2-7; D is unclear. Germline V gene data show CDR1 as MNHNS and CDR2 as SASEGT. V was shortened by 0 bases and J by 0 bases, with 12 bases between the two germline ends. The CDR3 contains 16 residues. As DNA, the CDR3 is TGTGCCAGCAGTGAAGCGCCGCCAGACACCTCCTACGAGCAGTACTTC. It codes for CASSEAPPDTSYEQYF.

To note about this clone: This CDR3 is also generated by other DNA sequences in the sample. The V call is TRBV30, the J call TRBJ1-1, with D perhaps TRBD1 (5 bases). V was pared by 5 bases and J by 1 base, with 8 bases between. Germline CDR1 reads GTSNPN; CDR2 reads SVGIG (reference sequence). The CDR3 is 12 residues long. DNA for the CDR3: TGTGCCTGGTCGGGGACGAACACTGAAGCTTTCTTT. This translates into CAWSGTNTEAFF.

This chain connects TRBV6-1 to TRBJ2-2, with D tentatively TRBD2 (6 bases). V lost 4 bases, J lost 7 bases, and 16 bases lay in between. The CDR3 runs 15 residues. Per germline, CDR1 MNHNS and CDR2 SASEGT. CDR3 region: CASSARTKHNGELFF. The CDR3 DNA reads TGTGCCAGCAGTGCAAGGACTAAACATAACGGGGAGCTGTTTTTT.

V gene TRBV28 combines with J gene TRBJ1-1; D is ambiguous. The length of the CDR3 is 15 residues. Trimming took off 1 base at V and 1 base at J, with 10 bases between the two ends. Per germline, CDR1 MDHEN and CDR2 SYDVKM. CDR3 coding DNA: TGTGCCAGCAGTTTATTGGTCAGATCGAACACTGAAGCTTTCTTT. Its protein is CASSLLVRSNTEAFF.